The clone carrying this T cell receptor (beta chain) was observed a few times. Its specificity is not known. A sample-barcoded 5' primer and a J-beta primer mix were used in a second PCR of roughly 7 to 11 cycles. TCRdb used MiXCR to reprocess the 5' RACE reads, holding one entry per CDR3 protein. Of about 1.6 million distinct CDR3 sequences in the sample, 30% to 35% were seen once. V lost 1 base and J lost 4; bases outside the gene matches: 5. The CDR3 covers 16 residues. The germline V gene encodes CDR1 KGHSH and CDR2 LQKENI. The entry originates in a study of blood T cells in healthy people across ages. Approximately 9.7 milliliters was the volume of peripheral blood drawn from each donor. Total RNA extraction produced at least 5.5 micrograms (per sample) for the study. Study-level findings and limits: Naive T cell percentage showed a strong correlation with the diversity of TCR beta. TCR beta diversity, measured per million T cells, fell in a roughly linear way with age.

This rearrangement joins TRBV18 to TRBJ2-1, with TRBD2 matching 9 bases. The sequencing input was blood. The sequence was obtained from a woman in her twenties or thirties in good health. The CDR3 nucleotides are TGTGCCAGCTCACCACTCGCGCTAGCGGGATACAATGAGCAGTTCTTC. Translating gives CASSPLALAGYNEQFF.